This T cell receptor beta chain was recorded in a study of T cells in Graves' hyperthyroidism and ophthalmopathy. This clonotype was detected only a few times. Its antigen is not known. Template material for amplifying TCR beta CDR3 regions consisted of RNA transcripts. Carried out on the TCR CDR3, a first-round RT-PCR used the HTBI primer set. TCRdb analysed the multiplex PCR reads with MiXCR anew, one entry per CDR3 protein. The table has about 500,000 distinct CDR3 sequences, 17% seen once. The CDR3 sequence is 14 residues long. V lost 6 bases, J lost 6 bases, and 14 bases lay in between. The V gene's germline CDR1 is MNHEY and CDR2 SMNVEV (reference sequence). Every diagnosis used clinical symptoms, serum thyroxine and TRAb, thyroid ultrasound and orbital computed tomography. Regarding the study as a whole: In the blood, most expanded thyroid clonotypes above 0.001 appeared as well.

Material for sequencing was blood. This receptor was identified in a woman in her late teens or twenties with Graves' ophthalmopathy. The rearrangement links TRBV27 to TRBJ2-2; tentatively, D is TRBD1 (6 bases). The CDR3 nucleotides read TGTGCCAGCAGCTTCAGGGGACGTGCCGGGGAGCTGTTTTTT. Protein sequence: CASSFRGRAGELFF.